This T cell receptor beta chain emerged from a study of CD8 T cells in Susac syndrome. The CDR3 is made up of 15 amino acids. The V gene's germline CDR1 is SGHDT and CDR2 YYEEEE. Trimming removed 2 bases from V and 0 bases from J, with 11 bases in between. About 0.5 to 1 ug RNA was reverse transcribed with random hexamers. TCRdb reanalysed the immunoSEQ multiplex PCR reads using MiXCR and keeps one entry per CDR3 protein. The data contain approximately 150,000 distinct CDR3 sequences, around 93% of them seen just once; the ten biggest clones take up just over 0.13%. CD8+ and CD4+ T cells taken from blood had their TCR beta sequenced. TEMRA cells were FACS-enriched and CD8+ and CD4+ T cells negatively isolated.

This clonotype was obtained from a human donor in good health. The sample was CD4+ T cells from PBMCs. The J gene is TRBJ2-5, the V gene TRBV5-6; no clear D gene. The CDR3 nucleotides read TGTGCCAGCAGCTTTAGGACCCCGTACCAAGAGACCCAGTACTTC. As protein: CASSFRTPYQETQYF.